This TCR beta chain is drawn from a study of blood T cell repertoires in COVID-19. Study as a whole: Nucleic acid was either cDNA or gDNA, and it came from T cells, B-cell-depleted T cells, or PBMCs.

Methods used by the authors: For nucleated cells, counts were estimated from reference gene primer amplification. This table comes from immunoSEQ multiplex PCR, and its TCRdb copy is limited to in-frame clones, with some not included. That table gives V, J and clone size, and the DNA gave D and trimming. There are approximately 82,000 clones in the sample; around 84% occur only once, and around 36% lies in the top ten. The sequenced sample was peripheral blood. This TCR derives from a woman between 65 and 79 years old with acute or convalescent COVID-19.

CDR3 nucleotides: TGTGCCAGCAGGGGACTGGATATTTCACCCCTCCACTTT. Amino acid sequence: CASRGLDISPLHF. The chain recombines TRBV2 with TRBJ1-6; perhaps TRBD1 as D (5 bases). Germline CDR1 reads SNHLY; CDR2 reads FYNNEI. With 6 bases removed from V and 9 bases from J, the gap between germline ends came to 12 bases. This CDR3 is built from 13 residues.